This TCR beta chain was identified during a study of PD-L1 blockade in urothelial cancer. Whole-study context: It was at 3 weeks (second dose) and 6 weeks after treatment start that blood was analyzed. Researchers found blood samples held a median of around 140,000 T cells.

Of note for this clone: Its target is unknown.

Time point indicated: pretreatment peripheral blood. The CDR3 is 15 residues long. The germline V gene encodes CDR1 MNHEY and CDR2 SMNVEV (reference sequence). The ends lost 5 bases at V and 4 bases at J; junction bases unmatched: 6. Spike-ins of synthetic TCR analog templates went into each PCR. The data were produced by immunoSEQ multiplex PCR, yet TCRdb's version contains in-frame clones alone and is incomplete. The repertoire holds over 100,000 clones, with about 81% as singletons. Study-wide results and caveats: Better survival was predicted by below-median pretreatment blood TCR clonality.

This specimen consisted of PBMCs, obtained around atezolizumab (anti-PD-L1) treatment. J is TRBJ2-2 and V is TRBV27; TRBD1 agrees at 8 bases. The TCR originated in a man aged 45-65 years with urothelial cancer. This chain's CDR3 is CASSRLQGVTGELFF. The CDR3 DNA reads TGTGCCAGCAGTCGGTTACAGGGGGTCACCGGGGAGCTGTTTTTT.